This TCR beta chain was sequenced in a study of T cells in Graves' hyperthyroidism and ophthalmopathy. Comment on this clonotype: Its specificity is not known.

Study-level points and caveats: A model of 13 V-J pairs discriminated ophthalmopathy from stable hyperthyroidism.

The CDR3 has 15 residues. With 1 base removed from V and 7 bases from J, the gap between germline ends came to 11 bases. Germline V gene lookup returns CDR1 SGHTA and CDR2 FQGNSA. Lactation, pregnancy, other autoimmune disease or uncontrolled infection excluded patients. Preceding any ophthalmopathy symptoms, the blood sample dates from first hyperthyroidism diagnosis. Source material for PBMCs was about 10 ml fresh peripheral blood. Amplification targeted TCR beta CDR3 regions from RNA transcripts. The HTBI primer set served for first-round RT-PCR of the TCR CDR3. TCRdb passed the multiplex PCR reads through MiXCR, listing each CDR3 protein once. There are nearly 600,000 distinct CDR3 sequences in the sample; about 15% occur only once, and more than 4.5% lies in the top ten.

This chain joins TRBV7-2 and TRBJ1-6, with D uncertain. The TCR was taken from a woman in her twenties or thirties with Graves' hyperthyroidism that later progressed to Graves' ophthalmopathy. The sample taken for sequencing was blood. CDR3 bases: TGTGCCAGCAGCTTAGGAGGGAGGACCAATTCACCCCTCCACTTT. Amino acid sequence: CASSLGGRTNSPLHF.